This T cell receptor (beta chain) was found in a study of control samples from healthy donors and cancer patients. Assay used: immunoSEQ multiplex PCR; TCRdb lists only in-frame clones, some missing. Counted here are 120,000 or so clones, about 90% occurring once; the ten biggest clones make up around 2%. V shed 5 bases and J shed 0 bases, with 19 bases lying between them. The CDR3 length is 17 residues. CDR1 MNHEY and CDR2 SMNVEV come from the germline V gene (reference sequence). The chain combines TRBV27 with TRBJ1-1; perhaps TRBD1 as D (6 bases). Material: blood. This sequence was found in a man aged 18 to 30 in good health. The DNA for the CDR3 is TGTGCCAGCAGTAATAACAGGGTCACCTTCATGAACACTGAAGCTTTCTTT. This translates into CASSNNRVTFMNTEAFF.